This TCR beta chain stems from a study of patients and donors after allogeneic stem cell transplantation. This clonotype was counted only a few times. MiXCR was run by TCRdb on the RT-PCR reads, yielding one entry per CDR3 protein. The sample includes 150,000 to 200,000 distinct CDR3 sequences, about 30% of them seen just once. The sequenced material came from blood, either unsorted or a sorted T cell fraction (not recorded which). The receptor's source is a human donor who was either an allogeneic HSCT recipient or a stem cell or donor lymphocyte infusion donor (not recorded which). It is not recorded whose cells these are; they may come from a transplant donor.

Written as DNA, the CDR3 is TGTGCCAGCAGTTCCCCCGGGACTAGCTCCTACAATGAGCAGTTCTTC. It codes for CASSSPGTSSYNEQFF. J is TRBJ2-1 and V is TRBV12-3 or TRBV12-4; 8 bases line up with TRBD2. With V trimmed by 4 bases and J by 0 bases, 5 bases remained unmatched. The CDR3 runs to 16 residues.